Listed below are T cell receptor beta chains from one sample, sequenced in a study of control samples from healthy donors and cancer patients. Using immunoSEQ multiplex PCR, the repertoire was profiled, and TCRdb retains in-frame clones only, with some absent. The data hold 150,000 or so clones, with 90% to 95% observed a single time. The sequenced sample consisted of blood. These TCRs come from a middle-aged man in good health. The CDR3 runs from the conserved cysteine through the conserved F or W. D genes are given only for firm matches.

CDR3 DNA: TGTGCCAGCAGCCCTAGCGGAATCTCCTACAATGAGCAGTTCTTC
CDR3 protein: CASSPSGISYNEQFF
V gene: TRBV7-9
D gene: TRBD2
J gene: TRBJ2-1

CDR3 DNA: TGTGCCAGCACTGCGGGGGAGGGGTTTCTATACGAGCAGTACTTC
CDR3 protein: CASTAGEGFLYEQYF
V gene: TRBV6-5
D gene: TRBD2
J gene: TRBJ2-7

CDR3 DNA: TGTGCCACCAGCTCCGGCGGGGATAGCAATCAGCCCCAGCATTTT
CDR3 protein: CATSSGGDSNQPQHF
V gene: TRBV15
D gene: .
J gene: TRBJ1-5

CDR3 DNA: TGCGCCAGCAGCCAACTGGAGACAGGGCCATTAAACTATGGCTACACCTTC
CDR3 protein: CASSQLETGPLNYGYTF
V gene: TRBV4-1
D gene: TRBD1
J gene: TRBJ1-2

CDR3 DNA: TGTGCCAGCAGTTCGGGCAGGGGGTCGGGGGAGCAGTACTTC
CDR3 protein: CASSSGRGSGEQYF
V gene: TRBV28
D gene: TRBD1
J gene: TRBJ2-7

CDR3 DNA: TGTGCCAGCAGTCCCCCCGGGGGCGTCTATGGCTACACCTTC
CDR3 protein: CASSPPGGVYGYTF
V gene: TRBV6-2/TRBV6-3
D gene: .
J gene: TRBJ1-2

CDR3 DNA: TGCGCCAGCAGCTTGGTCCTGGGAATAGCGACAGATACGCAGTATTTT
CDR3 protein: CASSLVLGIATDTQYF
V gene: TRBV5-1
D gene: .
J gene: TRBJ2-3

CDR3 DNA: TGTGCCAGCAGTACGGGCAGGGAGGGCTACACCTTC
CDR3 protein: CASSTGREGYTF
V gene: TRBV9
D gene: .
J gene: TRBJ1-2

CDR3 DNA: TGTGCCAGCAGCTCGACGACTAGCGGGGGGAACAATGAGCAGTTCTTC
CDR3 protein: CASSSTTSGGNNEQFF
V gene: TRBV7-8
D gene: TRBD2
J gene: TRBJ2-1

CDR3 DNA: TGCGCCAGCAGCCAAGCATCGGCAGGGGTGGAGACCCAGTACTTC
CDR3 protein: CASSQASAGVETQYF
V gene: TRBV4-3
D gene: .
J gene: TRBJ2-5

CDR3 DNA: TGTGCCAGCAGCCAAAGCAGGAACTATGGCTACACCTTC
CDR3 protein: CASSQSRNYGYTF
V gene: TRBV14
D gene: .
J gene: TRBJ1-2

CDR3 DNA: TGTGCCAGCAGCTTATTTGCCCAGGGCGGGGAGACCCAGTACTTC
CDR3 protein: CASSLFAQGGETQYF
V gene: TRBV7-2
D gene: .
J gene: TRBJ2-5

CDR3 DNA: TGTGCCAGTAGTATAGCCCACGAGCAGTACTTC
CDR3 protein: CASSIAHEQYF
V gene: TRBV19
D gene: .
J gene: TRBJ2-7